This paragraph covers one T cell receptor beta chain sequence. Its antigen remains unknown. The entry originates in a study of Graves' ophthalmopathy and Graves' hyperthyroidism. The V end was cut by 1 base, the J end by 7 bases, with 17 bases between. The CDR3 contains 17 residues. Germline-derived CDR1 and CDR2 are MGHRA and YSYEKL. Findings of the study overall: Researchers report that a 13-signature model separated ophthalmopathy from stable hyperthyroidism, posting less than 90% sensitivity and about 80% specificity.

Diagnosis was based on clinical symptoms, serum thyroxine, TRAb, thyroid ultrasound and orbital computed tomography. From RNA, the CDR3 regions of TCR beta chains were amplified and sequenced. The library came from an HTBI-primed first-round RT-PCR and a second-round multiplex PCR. A single record per CDR3 protein comes from TCRdb applying MiXCR to the multiplex PCR reads. Altogether hundreds of thousands of distinct CDR3 sequences are present, approximately 39% being singletons, with the ten largest covering over 2.5%. The clonotype originates from an adult man with Graves' ophthalmopathy. The chain combines TRBV4-1 with TRBJ1-6; maybe TRBD1 (6 bases). Sequencing was performed on peripheral blood. CDR3 amino acids: CASSQVGAGAANSPLHF. The CDR3 DNA reads as TGCGCCAGCAGCCAAGTGGGGGCAGGGGCGGCGAATTCACCCCTCCACTTT.